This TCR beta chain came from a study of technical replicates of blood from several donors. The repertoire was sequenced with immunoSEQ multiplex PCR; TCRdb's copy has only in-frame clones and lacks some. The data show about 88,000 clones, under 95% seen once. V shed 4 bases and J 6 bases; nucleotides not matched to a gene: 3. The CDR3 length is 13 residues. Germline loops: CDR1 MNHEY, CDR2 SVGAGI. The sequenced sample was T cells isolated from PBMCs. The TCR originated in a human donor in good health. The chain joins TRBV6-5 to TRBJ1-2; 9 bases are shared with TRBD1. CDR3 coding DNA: TGTGCCAGCAGTTCCGACAGGGGGAATGGCTACACCTTC. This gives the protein CASSSDRGNGYTF.